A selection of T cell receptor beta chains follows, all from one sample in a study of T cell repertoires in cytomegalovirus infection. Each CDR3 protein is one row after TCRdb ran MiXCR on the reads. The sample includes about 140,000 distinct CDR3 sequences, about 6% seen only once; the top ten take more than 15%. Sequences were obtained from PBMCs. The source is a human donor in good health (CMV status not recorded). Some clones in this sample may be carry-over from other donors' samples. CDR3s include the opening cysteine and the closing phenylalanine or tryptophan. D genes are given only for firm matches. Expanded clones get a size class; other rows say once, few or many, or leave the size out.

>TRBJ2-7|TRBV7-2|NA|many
CASSLGTASYEQYF
TGTGCCAGCAGCTTAGGTACGGCCAGCTACGAGCAGTACTTC
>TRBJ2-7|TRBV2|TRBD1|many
CASRGTVSEQYF
TGTGCCAGCAGAGGGACAGTCTCCGAGCAGTACTTC
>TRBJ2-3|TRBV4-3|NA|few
CASSQVESSDTQYF
TGCGCCAGCAGCCAAGTAGAGAGCTCAGATACGCAGTATTTT
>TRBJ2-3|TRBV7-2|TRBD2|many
CASSFRAGDTDTQYF
TGTGCCAGCAGCTTTCGAGCGGGGGACACAGATACGCAGTATTTT
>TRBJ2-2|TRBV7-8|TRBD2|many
CASSRTSGGTGELFF
TGTGCCAGCAGCCGTACTAGCGGGGGGACCGGGGAGCTGTTTTTT
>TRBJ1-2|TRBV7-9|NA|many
CASTLTVGLYGYTF
TGTGCCAGCACTCTCACAGTGGGACTCTATGGCTACACCTTC
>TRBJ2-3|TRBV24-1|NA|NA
CATSGPQLEDTQYF
TGTGCCACCAGTGGTCCCCAACTGGAAGATACGCAGTATTTT
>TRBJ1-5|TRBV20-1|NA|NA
CSARRDSNQPQHF
TGCAGTGCTAGAAGGGATAGCAATCAGCCCCAGCATTTT
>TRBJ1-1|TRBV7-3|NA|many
CASSLTGRNTEAFF
TGTGCCAGCAGTTTAACAGGAAGGAACACTGAAGCTTTCTTT
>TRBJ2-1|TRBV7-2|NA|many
CASSLPVYNEQFF
TGTGCCAGCAGCTTACCGGTGTACAATGAGCAGTTCTTC
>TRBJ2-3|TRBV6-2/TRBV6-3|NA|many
CASSYEFEDTQYF
TGTGCCAGCAGTTACGAGTTCGAGGATACGCAGTATTTT
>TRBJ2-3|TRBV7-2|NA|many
CASRLIDTQYF
TGTGCCAGCCGGCTCATAGATACGCAGTATTTT
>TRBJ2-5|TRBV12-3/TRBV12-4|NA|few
CASRKGHQETQYF
TGTGCCAGCAGGAAAGGCCACCAAGAGACCCAGTACTTC
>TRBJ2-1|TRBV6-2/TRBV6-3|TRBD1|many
CASRDRASNEQFF
TGTGCCAGCAGGGACAGGGCATCGAATGAGCAGTTCTTC
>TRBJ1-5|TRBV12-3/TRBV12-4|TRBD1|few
CASSPGDRGNQPQHF
TGTGCCAGCAGTCCCGGGGACAGAGGTAATCAGCCCCAGCATTTT
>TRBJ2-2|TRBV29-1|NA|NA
CSVGRVSTGELFF
TGCAGCGTTGGAAGGGTGTCCACCGGGGAGCTGTTTTTT
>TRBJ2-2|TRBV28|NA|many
CASSSRQIRGTGELFF
TGTGCCAGCAGTTCTCGACAGATCCGGGGTACTGGGGAGCTGTTTTTT
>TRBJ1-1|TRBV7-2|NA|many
CASSTTVNTEAFF
TGTGCCAGCAGCACGACAGTGAACACTGAAGCTTTCTTT
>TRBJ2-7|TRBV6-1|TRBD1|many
CASSEPLRQGYEQYF
TGTGCCAGCAGTGAACCACTCCGACAGGGCTACGAGCAGTACTTC
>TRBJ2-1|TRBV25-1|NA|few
CASSVTTPTLYNEQFF
TGTGCCAGCAGTGTAACCACACCGACGCTCTACAATGAGCAGTTCTTC
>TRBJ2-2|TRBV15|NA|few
CATSRERSFANTGELFF
TGTGCCACCAGCAGAGAGAGGTCATTTGCGAACACCGGGGAGCTGTTTTTT
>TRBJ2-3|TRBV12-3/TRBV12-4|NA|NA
CASSWLVEPHDTQYF
TGTGCCAGCAGTTGGCTAGTAGAGCCCCACGATACGCAGTATTTT
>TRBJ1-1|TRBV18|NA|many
CASSSWTETFEAFF
TGTGCCAGCTCATCTTGGACGGAAACCTTTGAAGCTTTCTTT
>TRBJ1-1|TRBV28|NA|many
CASSSGGALNTEAFF
TGTGCCAGCAGCTCCGGCGGTGCGTTGAACACTGAAGCTTTCTTT
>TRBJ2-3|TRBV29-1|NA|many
CSVAVREGTDTQYF
TGCAGCGTTGCCGTCAGGGAAGGCACAGATACGCAGTATTTT
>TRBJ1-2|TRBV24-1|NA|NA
CATSDRARFDYTF
TGTGCCACCAGTGACCGGGCGCGATTTGACTACACCTTC
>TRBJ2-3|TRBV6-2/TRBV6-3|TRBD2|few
CASRDSGGAADTQYF
TGTGCCAGCAGGGATAGCGGGGGGGCAGCAGATACGCAGTATTTT
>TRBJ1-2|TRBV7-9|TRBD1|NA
CASSLVFLGTGENYGYTF
TGTGCCAGCAGCTTAGTCTTCCTAGGGACAGGAGAGAACTATGGCTACACCTTC
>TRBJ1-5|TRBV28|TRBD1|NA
CASGGQGNQPQHF
TGTGCCAGCGGTGGACAGGGGAATCAGCCCCAGCATTTT
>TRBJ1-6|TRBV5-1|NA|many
CASSLEFPGYSPLHF
TGCGCCAGCAGCTTGGAGTTTCCGGGTTACTCACCCCTCCACTTT
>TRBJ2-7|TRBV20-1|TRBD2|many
CSARDGTSGGAVEQYF
TGCAGTGCTAGAGACGGGACTAGCGGGGGGGCAGTCGAGCAGTACTTC
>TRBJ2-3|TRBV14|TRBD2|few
CASSRQLAGADTQYF
TGTGCCAGCAGTCGCCAGCTAGCGGGCGCAGATACGCAGTATTTT
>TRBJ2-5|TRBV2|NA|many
CASRADSQETQYF
TGTGCCAGCAGAGCGGACTCGCAAGAGACCCAGTACTTC
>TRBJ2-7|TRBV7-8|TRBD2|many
CASSLDRTSGGYEQYF
TGTGCCAGCAGCTTAGACCGGACTAGCGGGGGCTACGAGCAGTACTTC
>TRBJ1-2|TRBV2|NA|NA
CASSEDVGDGYGYTF
TGTGCCAGCAGTGAGGATGTCGGCGACGGCTATGGCTACACCTTC
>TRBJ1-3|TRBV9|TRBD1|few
CASSVSPGQALQRAGNTIYF
TGTGCCAGCAGCGTGAGCCCGGGACAGGCTTTGCAGAGAGCCGGAAACACCATATATTTT
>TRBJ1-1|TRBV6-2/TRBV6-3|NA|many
CASSTGRGGTEAFF
TGTGCCAGCAGTACCGGGCGGGGCGGGACTGAAGCTTTCTTT
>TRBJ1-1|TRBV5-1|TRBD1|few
CASSLRQGEMAEAFF
TGCGCCAGCAGCCTACGACAGGGGGAGATGGCTGAAGCTTTCTTT
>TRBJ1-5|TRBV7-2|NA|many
CASSQTTPPSLQHF
TGTGCCAGCAGCCAGACAACCCCCCCATCACTCCAGCATTTT
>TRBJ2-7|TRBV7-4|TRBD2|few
CASSRDYPGEQYF
TGTGCCAGCAGCCGGGACTACCCTGGGGAGCAGTACTTC
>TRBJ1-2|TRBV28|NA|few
CASTLRGGNYGYTF
TGTGCCAGCACCCTACGGGGGGGGAACTATGGCTACACCTTC
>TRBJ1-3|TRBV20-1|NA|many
CSASLGISGNTIYF
TGCAGTGCTAGTCTAGGGATCTCTGGAAACACCATATATTTT
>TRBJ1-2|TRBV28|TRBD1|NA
CASRRGTAYGYTF
TGTGCCAGCAGACGGGGGACAGCCTATGGCTACACCTTC
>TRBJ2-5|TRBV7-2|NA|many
CASSLAGRAETQYF
TGTGCCAGCAGCTTAGCGGGCAGAGCCGAGACCCAGTACTTC
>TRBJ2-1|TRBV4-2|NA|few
CASSLRGGGAWNEQFF
TGTGCCAGCAGCCTTCGCGGTGGGGGGGCTTGGAATGAGCAGTTCTTC
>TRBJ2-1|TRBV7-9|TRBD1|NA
CASSTYRGMDNEQFF
TGTGCCAGCAGCACCTACAGGGGTATGGACAATGAGCAGTTCTTC
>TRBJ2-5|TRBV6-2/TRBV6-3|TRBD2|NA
CASSYLAGGLYF
TGTGCCAGCAGTTATCTAGCGGGGGGGCTTTATTTC
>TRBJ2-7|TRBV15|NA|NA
CATSLRGEQYF
TGTGCCACCAGCCTAAGGGGCGAGCAGTACTTC